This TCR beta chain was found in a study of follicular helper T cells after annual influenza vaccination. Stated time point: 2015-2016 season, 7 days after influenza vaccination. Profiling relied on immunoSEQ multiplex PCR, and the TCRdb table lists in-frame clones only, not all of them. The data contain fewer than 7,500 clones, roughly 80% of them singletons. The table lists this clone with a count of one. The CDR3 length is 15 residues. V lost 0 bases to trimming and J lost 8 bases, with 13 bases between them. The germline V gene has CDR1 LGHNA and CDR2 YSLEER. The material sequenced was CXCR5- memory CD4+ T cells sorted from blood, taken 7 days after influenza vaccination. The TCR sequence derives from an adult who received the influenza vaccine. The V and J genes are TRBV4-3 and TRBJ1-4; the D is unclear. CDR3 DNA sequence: TGCGCCAGCAGCCAAGATCGGTCGGGAGGCGAAAAACTGTTTTTT. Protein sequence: CASSQDRSGGEKLFF.